These T cell receptor beta chains were read from a single sample in a study of sequential checkpoint blockade in melanoma. Sequencing used immunoSEQ multiplex PCR; TCRdb keeps in-frame clones, though not all of them. The sample contains more than 15,000 clones, 72% of which appear only once. Sample: CD8+ T cells sorted from blood (inferred from file names), taken from a patient given nivolumab and ipilimumab in sequence. The receptors come from a human donor with melanoma. Both conserved end residues are part of each CDR3. A D gene is named only where the DNA matches it firmly. The listing skips clone size in some rows; elsewhere it reads once, few, many or a size class.

abundance,j_gene,d_gene,v_gene,CDR3nt,CDR3aa
once,TRBJ1-5,NA,TRBV19,TGTGCCAGTAGTATTCCACAGAGCAATCAGCCCCAGCATTTT,CASSIPQSNQPQHF
NA,TRBJ2-1,NA,TRBV10-1,TGCGCCAGCAGTGTTGGCGGGGCCTACAATGAGCAGTTCTTC,CASSVGGAYNEQFF
NA,TRBJ2-6,NA,TRBV4-2,TGTGCCAGCAGCCAAGATAGCTCTGGGGCCAACGTCCTGACTTTC,CASSQDSSGANVLTF
few,TRBJ2-1,TRBD2,TRBV5-3,TGTGCCAGAAGCTTGGTAGCGGGGGGCGGGAATGAGCAGTTCTTC,CARSLVAGGGNEQFF
once,TRBJ2-7,NA,TRBV27,TGTGCCAGCAGTTTAGAGTTCGGCTACGAGCAGTACTTC,CASSLEFGYEQYF
NA,TRBJ1-2,NA,TRBV7-9,TGTGCCAGCAGCTTAACAGCCGGACTCTATGGCTACACCTTC,CASSLTAGLYGYTF
NA,TRBJ1-2,NA,TRBV29-1,TGCAGCGCTATAGGACAGTTCTATGGCTACACCTTC,CSAIGQFYGYTF
few,TRBJ1-4,NA,TRBV14,TGTGCCAGCAGTTACGGAAGGGGGGGAAATGAAAAACTGTTTTTT,CASSYGRGGNEKLFF
few,TRBJ2-7,NA,TRBV7-9,TGTGCCAGCAGCCCGATGGACTGGACCTACGAGCAGTACTTC,CASSPMDWTYEQYF
NA,TRBJ1-1,NA,TRBV29-1,TGCAGCGTTCGGGGAGGGGCGAACACTGAAGCTTTCTTT,CSVRGGANTEAFF
NA,TRBJ1-2,NA,TRBV6-5,TGTGCCAGCAGTAATGGGCCGTATGGCTACACCTTC,CASSNGPYGYTF
NA,TRBJ1-1,TRBD1,TRBV27,TGTGCCAGCAGTCCATTCGGACAGGCGAACACTGAAGCTTTCTTT,CASSPFGQANTEAFF
NA,TRBJ2-7,NA,TRBV7-8,TGTGCCAGCAACCCTAGAGTGAGCTCCTACGAGCAGTACTTC,CASNPRVSSYEQYF
medium-sized,TRBJ2-7,NA,TRBV27,TGTGCCAGCAGTTTGCGGAGGAGCTCCGAGCAGTACTTC,CASSLRRSSEQYF
NA,TRBJ2-7,NA,TRBV25-1,TGTGCCAGCAGTGATCCTGTCACCTACGAGCAGTACTTC,CASSDPVTYEQYF
NA,TRBJ2-7,NA,TRBV15,TGTGCCACCAGCAGTGAAGACAGATCCTACGAGCAGTACTTC,CATSSEDRSYEQYF
NA,TRBJ2-7,NA,TRBV19,TGTGCCAGTAGTATAGATCAGGCCGCATCCTACGAGCAGTACTTC,CASSIDQAASYEQYF
NA,TRBJ1-2,TRBD1,TRBV6-5,TGTGCCAGCAGTGCCTACAGGGGCGCAGATGGTGGCTACACCTTC,CASSAYRGADGGYTF
NA,TRBJ1-5,NA,TRBV7-9,TGTGCCAGCAGCCCCTTGGGGGAGGACGGACAGCCCCAGCATTTT,CASSPLGEDGQPQHF
NA,TRBJ2-7,NA,TRBV5-6,TGTGCCAGCAGCTTCGGGTCCTACGAGCAGTACTTC,CASSFGSYEQYF
NA,TRBJ1-4,NA,TRBV6-1,TGTGCCAGCAGTGAAGAGGCAGGGTACGAAAAACTGTTTTTT,CASSEEAGYEKLFF
few,TRBJ2-7,TRBD2,TRBV18,TGTGCCAGCTCACCACCCAGAGCGGGAGTTGACGAGCAGTACTTC,CASSPPRAGVDEQYF
NA,TRBJ1-2,NA,TRBV5-1,TGCGCCAGCAAAGAGGGCCGCGGCGGGGCACACTATGGCTACACCTTC,CASKEGRGGAHYGYTF
NA,TRBJ2-3,NA,TRBV6-4,TGTGCCAGCAGTGCGGGGGGCACAGATACGCAGTATTTT,CASSAGGTDTQYF
NA,TRBJ2-7,TRBD1,TRBV11-2,TGTGCCAGCAGCGAGACAGGGGGGGGGCGGTCCTACGAGCAGTACTTC,CASSETGGGRSYEQYF
NA,TRBJ1-1,NA,TRBV19,TGTGCCAGTAGATGGGAGCCGAACACTGAAGCTTTCTTT,CASRWEPNTEAFF
few,TRBJ1-1,TRBD1,TRBV7-9,TGTGCCAGCAGCAGACAGGGGACTGAAGCTTTCTTT,CASSRQGTEAFF
NA,TRBJ1-5,NA,TRBV19,TGTGCCAGTAGTATAGACCTGGAGAATAGCAATCAGCCCCAGCATTTT,CASSIDLENSNQPQHF
few,TRBJ2-7,NA,TRBV19,TGTGCCAGTAGCCTGGACACGACCTCCTACGAGCAGTACTTC,CASSLDTTSYEQYF
NA,TRBJ2-3,TRBD1,TRBV5-8,TGTGCCAGCAGCACCGGGACAGGGAAACTTACAGATACGCAGTATTTT,CASSTGTGKLTDTQYF
NA,TRBJ1-2,TRBD1,TRBV6-5,TGTGCCAGCAGTTCCGACAGGGGTGGCTACACCTTC,CASSSDRGGYTF
few,TRBJ2-7,TRBD2,TRBV2,TGTGCCAGCAGTGAGGTTAGCGGGGGTTACTACGAGCAGTACTTC,CASSEVSGGYYEQYF
NA,TRBJ2-7,NA,TRBV2,TGTGCCAGCAGTTCCGGGAGCTCCTACGAGCAGTACTTC,CASSSGSSYEQYF
once,TRBJ1-4,NA,TRBV5-1,TGCGCCAGCAGCTTGGCCGGCAGGGTAAATGAAAAACTGTTTTTT,CASSLAGRVNEKLFF
NA,TRBJ2-7,TRBD2,TRBV27,TGTGCCAGCAGTCCCGGGGGGGCCTACGAGCAGTACTTC,CASSPGGAYEQYF
NA,TRBJ1-4,NA,TRBV27,TGTGCCAGCAGTCCAGTCAGGGCTGAAAAACTGTTTTTT,CASSPVRAEKLFF
medium-sized,TRBJ1-6,NA,TRBV9,TGTGCCAGCAGCCGTACCGGGGAGAATAATTCACCCCTCCACTTT,CASSRTGENNSPLHF
NA,TRBJ1-1,NA,TRBV7-9,TGTGCCAGCAGCTTAGGGGAGGGGGGACTGAACACTGAAGCTTTCTTT,CASSLGEGGLNTEAFF
NA,TRBJ1-2,TRBD1,TRBV11-2,TGTGCCAGCAGCTTAGGCCAGGGGGCAGGGTATGGCTACACCTTC,CASSLGQGAGYGYTF
NA,TRBJ1-1,NA,TRBV13,TGTGCCAGCAGTCAACTTGGGAACACTGAAGCTTTCTTT,CASSQLGNTEAFF
NA,TRBJ1-1,TRBD1,TRBV4-1,TGCGCCAGCAGACAAAACAGGGGTTCTGAAGCTTTCTTT,CASRQNRGSEAFF
NA,TRBJ2-1,TRBD2,TRBV11-3,TGTGCCAGCAGCCCAAGCGGGAGCTCCTACAATGAGCAGTTCTTC,CASSPSGSSYNEQFF
NA,TRBJ1-3,NA,TRBV7-9,TGTGCCAGCAGCTTGGGAGGGATTGGAAACACCATATATTTT,CASSLGGIGNTIYF